Listed below are T cell receptor beta chains from one sample, sequenced in a study of blood T cell repertoires in COVID-19. TCRdb's table, derived via immunoSEQ multiplex PCR, lists solely in-frame clones and lacks some. The sample holds around 100,000 clones; 84% are singletons and the top ten take around 9.5%. The sample was peripheral blood. Receptors originate from a man aged 35 to 55 with active or convalescent COVID-19. Both conserved end residues are part of each CDR3. Each record gives: clone size, J gene, D gene, V gene, CDR3 DNA, CDR3 protein. A D gene is named only where the DNA matches it firmly. Expanded clones are given a class, and other clones once, few, many or no size at all.

NA | TRBJ1-6 | TRBD1 | TRBV5-4 | TGTGCCAGCAGCTGGGGGACAGGGAATAATTCACCCCTCCACTTT | CASSWGTGNNSPLHF
NA | TRBJ2-5 | NA | TRBV3-1/TRBV3-2 | TGTGCCAGCAGCCAAGATCAACCAGGGCAAGAGACCCAGTACTTC | CASSQDQPGQETQYF
NA | TRBJ2-7 | TRBD1 | TRBV7-2 | TGTGCCAGCAGCACGACAGGGGGTGAGCAGTACTTC | CASSTTGGEQYF
NA | TRBJ1-5 | TRBD1 | TRBV19 | TGTGCCAGTAGTAAGGGACAGGTTGTTGAGCAGCCCCAGCATTTT | CASSKGQVVEQPQHF
NA | TRBJ2-1 | TRBD2 | TRBV10-3 | TGTGCCATCAGTAGGGTCCTAGCGGGTTTTCAATACAATGAGCAGTTCTTC | CAISRVLAGFQYNEQFF
NA | TRBJ1-3 | NA | TRBV11-1 | TGTGCCAGCAGCCCTGAAGCGGGCGGCTCTGGAAACACCATATATTTT | CASSPEAGGSGNTIYF
NA | TRBJ2-1 | TRBD1 | TRBV10-3 | TGTGCCATCAGTGCTCATGGGACAGGGGGGACTGAGCAGTTCTTC | CAISAHGTGGTEQFF
NA | TRBJ1-2 | TRBD1 | TRBV4-3 | TGCGCCAGCAGCCAAGATCTGAACAGGGGAGCTAACTATGGCTACACCTTC | CASSQDLNRGANYGYTF
NA | TRBJ1-1 | NA | TRBV2 | TGTGCCAGCATAAAAGATAGAAACACTGAAGCTTTCTTT | CASIKDRNTEAFF
NA | TRBJ2-7 | TRBD2 | TRBV3-1/TRBV3-2 | TGTGCCAGCAGCCGAGTAGCGGGGGAACTCTACGAGCAGTACTTC | CASSRVAGELYEQYF
once | TRBJ1-3 | NA | TRBV15 | TGTGCCACCAGCAGACACAGGAACTCTGGAAACACCATATATTTT | CATSRHRNSGNTIYF
NA | TRBJ1-1 | TRBD1 | TRBV5-1 | TGCGCCAGCAGCTTGGACGGGACAGGGGCTTTAACTGAAGCTTTCTTT | CASSLDGTGALTEAFF
NA | TRBJ2-5 | TRBD1 | TRBV11-2 | TGTGCCAGCAGCTTAGCGGGGACAGGGTCCGAGACCCAGTACTTC | CASSLAGTGSETQYF
NA | TRBJ1-2 | NA | TRBV12-3/TRBV12-4 | TGTGCCAGCAGTTTAGTAGCGACGGGCTACACCTTC | CASSLVATGYTF
NA | TRBJ1-3 | NA | TRBV9 | TGTGCCAGCAGCGTAGCTGTCGCTGGAAACACCATATATTTT | CASSVAVAGNTIYF
NA | TRBJ2-7 | TRBD1 | TRBV5-4 | TGTGCCAGCAGTCCCGGGACAGGGGGATACGAGCAGTACTTC | CASSPGTGGYEQYF
NA | TRBJ2-7 | NA | TRBV27 | TGTGCCAGCAGGAAGACAAACTCCTACGAGCAGTACTTC | CASRKTNSYEQYF
NA | TRBJ2-2 | TRBD2 | TRBV3-1/TRBV3-2 | TGTGCCAGCAGCCAAGGGTTTAGCGGGGGGGCCCGGGAGCTGTTTTTT | CASSQGFSGGARELFF
NA | TRBJ1-3 | TRBD1 | TRBV11-3 | TGTGCCAGCAGCTTAGGAACGACAGGGCATGGAAACACCATATATTTT | CASSLGTTGHGNTIYF
NA | TRBJ1-5 | NA | TRBV30 | TGTGCCTGGCAGTATAGCAATCAGCCCCAGCATTTT | CAWQYSNQPQHF
NA | TRBJ2-3 | NA | TRBV12-5 | TGTGCTAGTGCCTATGGCAGGGTGGTAGATACGCAGTATTTT | CASAYGRVVDTQYF
NA | TRBJ1-1 | NA | TRBV19 | TGTGCCAGTAGTATATCTGGGAGGAAGGACACTGAAGCTTTCTTT | CASSISGRKDTEAFF
NA | TRBJ2-7 | TRBD1 | TRBV7-8 | TGTGCCAGCAGCACCGGGACAGGGAACTACGAGCAGTACTTC | CASSTGTGNYEQYF
NA | TRBJ2-5 | NA | TRBV2 | TGTGCCAGCAGTCCACAAGAGACCCAGTACTTC | CASSPQETQYF
NA | TRBJ1-2 | NA | TRBV12-3/TRBV12-4 | TGTGCCAGCAGTTTAGGGGGAGGAGGCTACACCTTC | CASSLGGGGYTF
NA | TRBJ2-7 | TRBD1 | TRBV2 | TGTGCCAGCAGTGAATGGGGACAGTCGTACGAGCAGTACTTC | CASSEWGQSYEQYF
NA | TRBJ2-7 | TRBD2 | TRBV6-2/TRBV6-3 | TGTGCCAGCAGTTACGCCTTTTCGGGGGGGAACGAGCAGTACTTC | CASSYAFSGGNEQYF
many | TRBJ1-2 | TRBD1 | TRBV19 | TGTGCCAGTAGTATGACAGGGGCTGGCTACACCTTC | CASSMTGAGYTF
NA | TRBJ2-2 | NA | TRBV3-1/TRBV3-2 | TGTGCCAGCGGAACCGACAGTTGGGGCAGCACCGGGGAGCTGTTTTTT | CASGTDSWGSTGELFF
NA | TRBJ2-2 | NA | TRBV7-2 | TGTGCCAGCAGCTTAGATGAGGTTGCCCCGGGCGGGGAGCTGTTTTTT | CASSLDEVAPGGELFF
NA | TRBJ2-2 | TRBD1 | TRBV5-6 | TGTGCCAGCAGCTCAGGACAGGTGGCCGGGGAGCTGTTTTTT | CASSSGQVAGELFF
NA | TRBJ1-5 | TRBD1 | TRBV9 | TGTGCCAGCAGCCTTACAGGGGGAAATCAGCCCCAGCATTTT | CASSLTGGNQPQHF
NA | TRBJ1-6 | TRBD1 | TRBV7-3 | TGTGCCAGCAGCGTACGACAGGGAGGATCCTATAATTCACCCCTCCACTTT | CASSVRQGGSYNSPLHF
NA | TRBJ2-1 | TRBD2 | TRBV3-1/TRBV3-2 | TGTGCCTCCGCCGAACATAGCGGGGGTTACAATGAGCAGTTCTTC | CASAEHSGGYNEQFF
NA | TRBJ1-5 | NA | TRBV3-1/TRBV3-2 | TGTGCCAGCAGCCAAGGGGGCGGCGGGGGAGTTCAGCCCCAGCATTTT | CASSQGGGGGVQPQHF
NA | TRBJ2-5 | TRBD2 | TRBV5-1 | TGCGCCAGCAGCTCCTCCGGGACTAGCGTCTGGGAGACCCAGTACTTC | CASSSSGTSVWETQYF
NA | TRBJ1-4 | TRBD1 | TRBV6-5 | TGTGCCAGCAGCCGACAGGGGTTCGGTGAAAAACTGTTTTTT | CASSRQGFGEKLFF
NA | TRBJ2-3 | NA | TRBV20-1 | TGCAGCCTCCGGGGCACAGATACGCAGTATTTT | CSLRGTDTQYF
once | TRBJ2-1 | NA | TRBV27 | TGTGCCAGCAGTTTAAGGGGGTTCTACAATGAGCAGTTCTTC | CASSLRGFYNEQFF
NA | TRBJ1-1 | TRBD1 | TRBV10-3 | TGTGCCATCAGTGAGGGACAGGGTTACACTGAAGCTTTCTTT | CAISEGQGYTEAFF
NA | TRBJ1-5 | TRBD1 | TRBV6-1 | TGTGCCAGCAGTGGTCCCGGGACAGGGTTCGGGCAGCCCCAGCATTTT | CASSGPGTGFGQPQHF
NA | TRBJ2-2 | NA | TRBV5-1 | TGCGCCAGCAGCGGTTGGGGAGACACCGGGGAGCTGTTTTTT | CASSGWGDTGELFF
NA | TRBJ1-4 | NA | TRBV27 | TGTGCCAGCAGTTTTCAGGGAGGTGAAAAACTGTTTTTT | CASSFQGGEKLFF
NA | TRBJ1-4 | TRBD1 | TRBV7-2 | TGTGCCAGCAGCTTATATTCGACAGGGGGTGAAAAACTGTTTTTT | CASSLYSTGGEKLFF
NA | TRBJ2-2 | NA | TRBV5-1 | TGCGCCAGCAGCTTGGACACGACGAACACCGGGGAGCTGTTTTTT | CASSLDTTNTGELFF
NA | TRBJ1-1 | NA | TRBV3-1/TRBV3-2 | TGTGCCAGCAGCCAAGTGGGAGGGGGTGACACTGAAGCTTTCTTT | CASSQVGGGDTEAFF
NA | TRBJ1-3 | TRBD1 | TRBV7-9 | TGTGCCAGCAGCTTAGGGACAGGGTCCCGACCTGGAAACACCATATATTTT | CASSLGTGSRPGNTIYF
NA | TRBJ1-6 | TRBD1 | TRBV6-6 | TGTGCCAGCAGTTATGGGGGACAGGCAAATTCACCCCTCCACTTT | CASSYGGQANSPLHF
NA | TRBJ2-3 | TRBD2 | TRBV6-2/TRBV6-3 | TGTGCCAGCAGTGACCCGGGGGGGCCGATGGGGACAGATACGCAGTATTTT | CASSDPGGPMGTDTQYF
NA | TRBJ2-3 | TRBD2 | TRBV9 | TGTGCCAGCAGCCCTCGAGGGACTAGCGGGGGGGTCACTAGCACAGATACGCAGTATTTT | CASSPRGTSGGVTSTDTQYF
NA | TRBJ1-1 | NA | TRBV19 | TGTGCCAGTAGTATAGTCAAGGACACCACTGAAGCTTTCTTT | CASSIVKDTTEAFF
NA | TRBJ2-1 | NA | TRBV10-3 | TGTGCCATCAGTGAGTCTGGTTCAGTAGGGGTCCGGGATGAGCAGTTCTTC | CAISESGSVGVRDEQFF
NA | TRBJ2-3 | TRBD1 | TRBV6-5 | TGTGCCAGCAGTTACTCGGGACAGGGATATACAGATACGCAGTATTTT | CASSYSGQGYTDTQYF